The 26 T cell receptor beta chains given below trace back to one sample, sequenced in a study of PD-1 blockade in classical Hodgkin lymphoma. Method: immunoSEQ multiplex PCR; TCRdb's copy keeps in-frame clones and lacks some. Among 50,000 to 65,000 clones listed, about 90% were seen once. Time point of the sample: cycle 4 day 1 (C4D1), after 5 to 7 weeks of nivolumab. No patient escaped relapse after autologous stem cell transplantation, and brentuximab vedotin exposure varied. Here the sequenced sample was peripheral blood mononuclear cells (PBMCs), taken before the fourth cycle of nivolumab. The receptors derive from a human donor with classical Hodgkin lymphoma.

The rearrangement uses TRBV12-1 and TRBJ2-7; TRBD1, the table's D call, lacks a check against the DNA. TRBV12-1 is designated a pseudogene. The CDR3 loop spans 14 amino acids. The DNA for the CDR3 is TGTGCCAGCAACCGGAGCGACAGCTCCTACGAGCAGTACTTC. Its protein is CASNRSDSSYEQYF.

The genes are TRBV28 and TRBJ1-4, with D possibly matching TRBD1 (6 bases). The CDR3 sequence is 15 residues long. V was shortened by 2 bases and J by 3 bases, with 10 bases between the two germline ends. Germline values: CDR1 MDHEN, CDR2 SYDVKM. The CDR3 bases are TGTGCCAGCAGTTTACCAAGGGGGTCTAATGAAAAACTGTTTTTT. This gives the protein CASSLPRGSNEKLFF. The entire variable domain, with the rest obtained from reference TRBV28 and TRBJ1-4, is as follows: DVKVTQSSRYLVKRTGEKVFLECVQDMDHENMFWYRQDPGLGLRLIYFSYDVKMKEKGDIPEGYSVSREKKERFSLILESASTNQTSMYLCASSLPRGSNEKLFFGSGTQLSVL.

The J gene is TRBJ2-1, the V gene TRBV14; D gene uncertain. There are 14 residues in the CDR3. CDR1 and CDR2 from the germline V gene are SGHDN and FVKESK. The V gene lost 1 base and the J gene lost 6 bases, with 10 bases spanning the gap. The CDR3 sequence is CASSQVGRGNEQFF. CDR3 in DNA: TGTGCCAGCAGCCAAGTCGGCCGCGGCAATGAGCAGTTCTTC.

The chain carries TRBV19 and TRBJ2-3; no clear D. The CDR3 has 13 amino acids. Trimming left V 3 bases short and J 4 bases short, with 8 bases between. Germline V gene data show CDR1 as LNHDA and CDR2 as SQIVND (reference sequence). CDR3 nucleotide sequence: TGTGCCAGTAGTATTGGTACACCAGATACGCAGTATTTT. Amino acids: CASSIGTPDTQYF.

This chain joins TRBV2 and TRBJ2-5, with D perhaps given as TRBD1 or TRBD2 (6 bases each). The CDR3 runs 13 residues. V dropped 5 bases and J dropped 5 bases, with 12 bases sitting between them. The germline V gene encodes CDR1 SNHLY and CDR2 FYNNEI. CDR3 protein: CASSSFGGETQYF. In DNA form, the CDR3 reads TGTGCCAGCAGTTCCTTCGGGGGCGAGACCCAGTACTTC.

The chain links TRBV2 to TRBJ2-3; tentatively, D is TRBD1 (5 bases). Germline V CDR1 and CDR2: SNHLY, FYNNEI. Trimming took off 10 bases at V and 1 base at J, with 18 bases between the two ends. This CDR3 region has 15 residues. CDR3 region: CATLPRKGRTDTQYF. DNA for the CDR3: TGTGCCACCCTACCCCGAAAGGGGCGCACAGATACGCAGTATTTT.

The genes are TRBV2 and TRBJ1-6, with TRBD1 as a possible D gene (5 bases). The length of the CDR3 is 17 residues. Germline-derived CDR1 and CDR2 are SNHLY and FYNNEI. V was shortened by 0 bases and J by 0 bases, with 9 bases between the two germline ends. In nucleotides, the CDR3 is TGTGCCAGCAGTGAAGCGGGGGGAAGCTCCTATAATTCACCCCTCCACTTT. It translates to CASSEAGGSSYNSPLHF.

The V call is TRBV19, the J call TRBJ1-5; no definite D call. This CDR3 comprises 18 residues. Germline-derived CDR1 and CDR2 are LNHDA and SQIVND (reference sequence). V lost 3 bases and J lost 3, with 21 bases in between. The CDR3 protein is CASSIAIRGTADNQPQHF. The CDR3 DNA sequence: TGTGCCAGTAGTATTGCAATTCGGGGTACCGCGGACAATCAGCCCCAGCATTTT.

The chain carries TRBV12-5 and TRBJ2-5; D may be TRBD2 (6 bases). The CDR3 is 14 amino acids. From germline, CDR1 is LGHNT and CDR2 FRNRAP. The V and J ends lost 0 bases and 3 bases respectively, with 8 bases between them. CDR3: CASGLVGLEETQYF. CDR3 sequence (DNA): TGTGCTAGTGGTTTGGTGGGACTGGAAGAGACCCAGTACTTC.

The chain links TRBV29-1 to TRBJ2-1; D perhaps matches TRBD1 (7 bases). Trimming shortened V by 6 bases and J by 2 bases, and 17 bases separated the two germline ends. Germline CDR1 is SQVTM and CDR2 is ANQGSEA. The CDR3 extends over 15 amino acids. For the CDR3, the DNA is TGCAGCGTCCCTCAGGGGGGCGTCGCCTACAATGAGCAGTTCTTC. It specifies CSVPQGGVAYNEQFF.

This sequence joins TRBV2 and TRBJ1-1; D call uncertain. V lost 8 bases and J 5 bases, leaving 18 bases between the germline ends. Germline V gives CDR1 SNHLY, CDR2 FYNNEI. This CDR3 is built from 14 residues. The CDR3 DNA sequence: TGTGCCAGCCCCGAGGACGGGAAGGAAACTGAAGCTTTCTTT. Protein sequence: CASPEDGKETEAFF.

V and J are TRBV30 and TRBJ1-2; D might be TRBD1 (5 bases). CDR1 is GTSNPN, CDR2 SVGIG, per germline (reference sequence). The CDR3 spans 16 residues. The V end was cut by 0 bases, the J end by 0 bases, with 14 bases between. The CDR3 DNA reads as TGTGCCTGGAGTGTATTAACGGGGGGGACTAACTATGGCTACACCTTC. It specifies CAWSVLTGGTNYGYTF.

The J gene is TRBJ1-2, the V gene TRBV6-6; 7 nucleotides agree with TRBD1. Germline CDR1 MNHNY, CDR2 SVGAGI (reference sequence). The CDR3 loop spans 12 amino acids. Trimming removed 4 bases from V and 8 bases from J; junction bases left unmatched: 4. Here the CDR3 reads CASSSWGQGYTF. The CDR3 DNA reads TGTGCCAGCAGTTCCTGGGGACAGGGCTACACCTTC.

The V and J genes are TRBV6-1 and TRBJ2-1; D not certain. V was cut by 6 bases and J by 0 bases, with 3 bases left in between. Per germline, CDR1 MNHNS and CDR2 SASEGT. This CDR3 has 12 amino acids. DNA for the CDR3: TGTGCCAGCAGGAGCTCCTACAATGAGCAGTTCTTC. As protein: CASRSSYNEQFF.

V usage is TRBV5-6 and J usage is TRBJ2-3; 10 bases are shared with TRBD2. Germline lookup yields CDR1 SGHDT and CDR2 YYEEEE. The CDR3 covers 16 residues. J was trimmed by 5 bases and V by 1 base; bases with no gene match: 7. This CDR3 is CASSLRAGGLVDTQYF. The CDR3 nucleotides read TGTGCCAGCAGCTTGAGAGCGGGGGGGCTTGTAGATACGCAGTATTTT.

This chain uses TRBV6-5 with TRBJ1-1; 7 nucleotides match TRBD1. After removal of 0 bases from V and 7 bases from J, the junction contained 5 bases not matched to a gene. This CDR3 has 14 residues. Germline CDR1 is MNHEY and CDR2 is SVGAGI. The CDR3, as DNA: TGTGCCAGCAGTTACTCGACAGGGAAAAGTGAAGCTTTCTTT. This sequence encodes CASSYSTGKSEAFF.

The rearrangement uses TRBV29-1 and TRBJ2-7, with a possible D match to TRBD1 (6 bases). The CDR3 covers 14 residues. The germline V gene encodes CDR1 SQVTM and CDR2 ANQGSEA. V was cut by 3 bases and J by 7 bases, with 19 bases left in between. In DNA form, the CDR3 reads TGCAGCGTTGAGAGTCAGGGGCGCTATGGAGAGCAGTACTTC. Encoded protein: CSVESQGRYGEQYF.

The chain joins TRBV5-1 to TRBJ1-3; D is uncertain. Trimming shortened V by 0 bases and J by 1 base, and 14 bases separated the two germline ends. The CDR3 totals 17 residues. Germline CDR1 and CDR2: SGHRS and YFSETQ. The CDR3 region has the DNA TGCGCCAGCAGCTTGGTCGCCAGTGCCACATCTGGAAACACCATATATTTT. Translating it yields CASSLVASATSGNTIYF.

This chain links TRBV28 with TRBJ1-5; D possibly corresponds to TRBD1 (6 bases). Germline V lookup: CDR1 MDHEN, CDR2 SYDVKM. The V and J ends lost 8 bases and 6 bases respectively, with 20 bases between them. The CDR3 totals 15 residues. CDR3 sequence reads: CASLQGTYMAQPQHF. Written as DNA, the CDR3 is TGTGCCAGCCTTCAGGGGACTTATATGGCTCAGCCCCAGCATTTT.

The genes are TRBV30 and TRBJ1-3; no firm D call. Trimming pared 3 bases from V and 3 bases from J, leaving 12 bases between. CDR3 length: 14 residues. The germline V gene has CDR1 GTSNPN and CDR2 SVGIG (reference sequence). CDR3 bases: TGTGCCTGGAGCAGTCGAAGTCTTGGAAACACCATATATTTT. This codes for CAWSSRSLGNTIYF.

J is TRBJ1-6 and V is TRBV2, with D unclear. The CDR3 runs 15 residues. Germline loops: CDR1 SNHLY, CDR2 FYNNEI. With 0 bases removed from V and 9 bases from J, the gap between germline ends came to 12 bases. The CDR3 DNA follows: TGTGCCAGCAGTGAAGCGACCGGGATTAGTTCACCCCTCCACTTT. Its translation is CASSEATGISSPLHF. Together with reference TRBV2 and TRBJ1-6, the CDR3 gives the full variable domain: EPEVTQTPSHQVTQMGQEVILRCVPISNHLYFYWYRQILGQKVEFLVSFYNNEISEKSEIFDDQFSVERPDGSNFTLKIRSTKLEDSAMYFCASSEATGISSPLHFGNGTRLTVT.

V usage is TRBV30 and J usage is TRBJ2-5; no clear D. The CDR3 contains 11 residues. CDR1 and CDR2 (germline): GTSNPN, SVGIG (reference sequence). V was pared by 0 bases and J by 4 bases, with 3 bases between. As DNA, the CDR3 is TGTGCCTGGAGTGTACTAGAGACCCAGTACTTC. Its protein product is CAWSVLETQYF.

This chain links TRBV28 with TRBJ2-1; D may correspond to TRBD1 or TRBD2 (5 bases each). The CDR3 runs to 15 residues. The ends were cut back, 8 bases at V and 5 bases at J, with 19 bases in the middle. Germline CDR1 is MDHEN and CDR2 is SYDVKM. CDR3 DNA: TGTGCCAGCCATTTTAGAGGGACGATTAACAATGAGCAGTTCTTC. The encoded protein is CASHFRGTINNEQFF. Full variable domain (remainder filled in from reference TRBV28 and TRBJ2-1): DVKVTQSSRYLVKRTGEKVFLECVQDMDHENMFWYRQDPGLGLRLIYFSYDVKMKEKGDIPEGYSVSREKKERFSLILESASTNQTSMYLCASHFRGTINNEQFFGPGTRLTVL.

The chain employs TRBV7-6 and TRBJ2-2; D might be TRBD1 or TRBD2, each matching 5 bases. The CDR3 sequence is 13 residues long. The V gene lost 5 bases and the J gene lost 6 bases, with 10 bases spanning the gap. In germline, CDR1 is SGHVS, CDR2 FNYEAQ. CDR3 nucleotide sequence: TGTGCCAGCAGCACCCTGGGGGCCGGGGAGCTGTTTTTT. Residues: CASSTLGAGELFF.

This chain links TRBV5-4 with TRBJ2-7; D ambiguous. CDR1 and CDR2 (germline): SGHNT, YYREEE (reference sequence). V lost 0 bases to trimming and J lost 2 bases, with 9 bases between them. The CDR3 is 14 amino acids. The CDR3 nucleotides read TGTGCCAGCAGCTTGGGTACAGTTACCTACGAGCAGTACTTC. This codes for CASSLGTVTYEQYF.

The chain joins TRBV13 to TRBJ2-3; TRBD2 agrees at 11 bases. V gave up 6 bases and J gave up 1 base; unmatched junction bases: 6. Germline V gene sequence: CDR1 PRHDT, CDR2 FYEKMQ (reference sequence). The CDR3 extends over 16 amino acids. CDR3: CASRYLLAGGTDTQYF. CDR3 nucleotides: TGTGCCAGCAGGTACCTACTAGCGGGGGGCACAGATACGCAGTATTTT.